This T cell receptor beta chain was recovered during a study of T cells in Graves' hyperthyroidism and ophthalmopathy. This clonotype showed up just a few times. Its target is not known. TCR beta CDR3 regions were amplified from RNA. TCR CDR3 underwent first-round RT-PCR with the HTBI primer set. MiXCR, run by TCRdb on the multiplex PCR reads, gives a single entry per CDR3 protein. The sample yields hundreds of thousands of distinct CDR3 sequences, over 40% seen once. Study outcomes and limitations: Ophthalmopathy was predicted by the model a median of about 6.5 months ahead of onset. Blood also contained most expanded thyroid clonotypes above 0.001.

CDR3 length: 14 residues. The germline V gene encodes CDR1 ENHRY and CDR2 SYGVKD. Trimming removed 2 bases from V and 7 bases from J, with 11 bases in between. Those patients with uncontrolled infection, other autoimmune disease, pregnancy or lactation were excluded. On the basis of clinical symptoms, serum thyroxine and TRAb, thyroid ultrasound and orbital computed tomography, diagnoses were made. Sequenced sample: peripheral blood or thyroid tissue (not recorded which). This TCR was sampled from an adult man with Graves' disease, either hyperthyroidism or ophthalmopathy (not recorded which). The rearrangement uses TRBV10-3 and TRBJ1-4; no reliable D call. CDR3 sequence: CAISEKREPEKLFF. DNA for the CDR3: TGTGCCATCAGTGAGAAGAGGGAACCTGAAAAACTGTTTTTT.